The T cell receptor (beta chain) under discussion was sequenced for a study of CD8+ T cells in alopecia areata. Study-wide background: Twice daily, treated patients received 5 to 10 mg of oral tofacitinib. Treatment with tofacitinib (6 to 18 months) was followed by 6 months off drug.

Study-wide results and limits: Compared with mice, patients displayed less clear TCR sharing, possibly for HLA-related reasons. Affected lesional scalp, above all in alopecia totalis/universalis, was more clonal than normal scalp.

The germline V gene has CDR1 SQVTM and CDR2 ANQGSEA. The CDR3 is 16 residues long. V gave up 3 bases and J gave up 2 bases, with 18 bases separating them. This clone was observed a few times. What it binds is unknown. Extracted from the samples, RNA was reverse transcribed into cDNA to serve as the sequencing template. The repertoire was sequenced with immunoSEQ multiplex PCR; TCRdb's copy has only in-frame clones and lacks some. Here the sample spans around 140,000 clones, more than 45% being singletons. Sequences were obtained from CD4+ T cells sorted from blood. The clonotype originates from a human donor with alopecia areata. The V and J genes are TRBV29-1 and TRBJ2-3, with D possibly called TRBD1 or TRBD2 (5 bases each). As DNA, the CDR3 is TGCAGCGTTGATGGTATGGGTGGGACGAACACAGATACGCAGTATTTT. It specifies CSVDGMGGTNTDTQYF.